This entry lists 9 T cell receptor beta chains sequenced from one sample in a study of CXCR3-negative and CXCR3-positive naive CD8 T cells. UMI-labeled 5' RACE yielded the TRB cDNA libraries. TCRdb re-called the 5' RACE reads and gives one entry per CDR3 protein, without DNA. Its table lists some 130,000 distinct CDR3 sequences. What was sequenced was naive CXCR3- CD8+ T cells from blood. Subset of the sample: CD45RO-CCR7+CD27+CD95- naive CD8+ T cells lacking CXCR3 (TNR3-). These receptors all come from a human donor in good health. Some clones in this sample may be carry-over from other donors' samples.

The gene calls are TRBV14 and TRBJ2-3; as DNA is missing, the TRBD2 call by TCRdb cannot be tested. This CDR3 is 16 amino acids long. Germline CDR1 reads SGHDN; CDR2 reads FVKESK. The CDR3 spells CASSQLALSSTDTQYF.

V gene TRBV9 combines with J gene TRBJ2-3; the D call of TRBD2 rests on TCRdb alone, since no DNA is present to check it. CDR3 length: 13 residues. CDR1 is SGDLS, CDR2 YYNGEE, per germline. The CDR3 here is CASSAGAGDTQYF.

The J gene is TRBJ1-1, the V gene TRBV27. Germline lookup yields CDR1 MNHEY and CDR2 SMNVEV (reference sequence). This CDR3 spans 17 amino acids. CDR3 region: CASSINPVLLGGTEAFF.

V gene TRBV29-1 combines with J gene TRBJ2-7; TCRdb names TRBD2, which stays unverified in the absence of DNA. The CDR3 is 16 amino acids. Germline V gives CDR1 SQVTM, CDR2 ANQGSEA. The CDR3 sequence: CSVAGTSGGLSYEQYF.

J is TRBJ1-1 and V is TRBV7-9. This CDR3 is built from 17 residues. Germline V CDR1 and CDR2: SEHNR, FQNEAQ (reference sequence). This CDR3 reads CASSPPQGGRLNTEAFF.

The chain employs TRBV7-9 and TRBJ2-7; TCRdb outputs TRBD1, but without DNA this stays unchecked. The CDR3 is 12 amino acids. Germline-derived CDR1 and CDR2 are SEHNR and FQNEAQ (reference sequence). CDR3 amino acids: CASSPPRGEQYF.

The CDR3 is CASSPGTQEEKLFF. V usage is TRBV7-9 and J usage is TRBJ1-4; TCRdb lists TRBD1, though no DNA is available to test this call. The CDR3 sequence is 14 residues long. Germline-derived CDR1 and CDR2 are SEHNR and FQNEAQ (reference sequence).

The chain joins TRBV28 to TRBJ2-7; TCRdb reports TRBD1, a call that lacks DNA to check it against. The CDR3 contains 14 residues. Germline V gene lookup returns CDR1 MDHEN and CDR2 SYDVKM. CDR3: CASSPGTGVGEQYF.

CDR3 amino acids: CASSLGPPGTTGELFF. V usage is TRBV5-6 and J usage is TRBJ2-2. The CDR3 extends over 16 amino acids. The germline V gene encodes CDR1 SGHDT and CDR2 YYEEEE.